One sample yielded the 8 T cell receptor beta chains listed below, sequenced in a study of T cell responses to AZD1222 COVID-19 vaccine. Clones were read by immunoSEQ multiplex PCR, and TCRdb kept only the in-frame ones, dropping some. The sample has around 120,000 clones; approximately 92% are singletons. The sample consisted of peripheral blood, taken on day 0 of AZD1222 vaccination. The receptors shown here come from an adult in good health.

This clone was counted a single time. This chain links TRBV30 with TRBJ1-2, with D possibly being TRBD1 (5 bases). This CDR3 region has 14 residues. V was shortened by 0 bases and J by 7 bases, with 15 bases between the two germline ends. In germline, CDR1 is GTSNPN, CDR2 SVGIG (reference sequence). CDR3 region: CAWSVGRVAAGYTF. The CDR3 DNA is TGTGCCTGGAGTGTGGGCAGGGTGGCGGCTGGCTACACCTTC.

The chain couples TRBV19 to TRBJ1-5; 7 bases agree with TRBD1. The CDR3 is 13 amino acids. The J segment lost 10 bases and the V segment lost 9 bases, leaving 12 bases of the junction unmatched. Germline lookup yields CDR1 LNHDA and CDR2 SQIVND (reference sequence). CDR3 sequence (DNA): TGTGCCAGCGGGGCCGACAGGGTAAGACCCCAGCATTTT. Its protein is CASGADRVRPQHF.

This clone was seen a handful of times. The chain joins TRBV27 to TRBJ2-1; 8 bases line up with TRBD2. The CDR3 runs to 17 residues. V lost 3 bases, J lost 8 bases, and 15 bases stayed unmatched. Germline V gene lookup returns CDR1 MNHEY and CDR2 SMNVEV (reference sequence). CDR3 nucleotide sequence: TGTGCCAGCAGTTTCCGGGAGGGGTCCTTATTAGGGGATGAGCAGTTCTTC. Amino acid sequence: CASSFREGSLLGDEQFF.

This sequence joins TRBV6-1 and TRBJ1-2; D is possibly TRBD1 (6 bases). The CDR3 contains 14 residues. The germline V gene has CDR1 MNHNS and CDR2 SASEGT. The V end lost 3 bases, the J end lost 4 bases, and 12 bases lay between the germline ends. CDR3 nucleotides: TGTGCCAGCAGTGAGGGGGCGCTACCCTATGGCTACACCTTC. This translates into CASSEGALPYGYTF.

The chain uses TRBV7-2 and TRBJ1-1; no firm D call. The V gene lost 5 bases and the J gene lost 1 base, with 20 bases spanning the gap. This CDR3 spans 17 amino acids. Germline V gene sequence: CDR1 SGHTA, CDR2 FQGNSA. The CDR3 coding sequence is TGTGCCAGCAGCACCAAAGGGCTAGGCAGAGAGAACACTGAAGCTTTCTTT. It translates to CASSTKGLGRENTEAFF.

V usage is TRBV5-1 and J usage is TRBJ1-2, with D possibly matching TRBD1 (5 bases). Looked up from germline, CDR1 is SGHRS and CDR2 is YFSETQ. The CDR3 covers 14 residues. V dropped 4 bases and J dropped 5 bases, with 15 bases sitting between them. CDR3 coding DNA: TGCGCCAGCAGCCCCGAGGGGACTTCGTATGGCTACACCTTC. This codes for CASSPEGTSYGYTF.

This chain uses TRBV10-3 with TRBJ1-1; possibly TRBD1 for D (5 bases). CDR3 length equals 13 residues. Germline CDR1 and CDR2: ENHRY and SYGVKD. Trimming took off 5 bases at V and 1 base at J, with 8 bases between the two ends. The CDR3 nucleotides read TGTGCCATCAGTTCCACAGGGAACACTGAAGCTTTCTTT. Protein product: CAISSTGNTEAFF.

This clone was recorded once. The chain is built from TRBV6-5 and TRBJ1-1, with D perhaps TRBD1 (5 bases). The V end lost 0 bases, the J end lost 7 bases, and 18 bases lay between the germline ends. The germline gives CDR1 MNHEY, CDR2 SVGAGI. This CDR3 region has 16 residues. The CDR3 DNA follows: TGTGCCAGCAGTTACTCGGCCTTTTCCCCAACAGGTGAAGCTTTCTTT. It yields the protein CASSYSAFSPTGEAFF.